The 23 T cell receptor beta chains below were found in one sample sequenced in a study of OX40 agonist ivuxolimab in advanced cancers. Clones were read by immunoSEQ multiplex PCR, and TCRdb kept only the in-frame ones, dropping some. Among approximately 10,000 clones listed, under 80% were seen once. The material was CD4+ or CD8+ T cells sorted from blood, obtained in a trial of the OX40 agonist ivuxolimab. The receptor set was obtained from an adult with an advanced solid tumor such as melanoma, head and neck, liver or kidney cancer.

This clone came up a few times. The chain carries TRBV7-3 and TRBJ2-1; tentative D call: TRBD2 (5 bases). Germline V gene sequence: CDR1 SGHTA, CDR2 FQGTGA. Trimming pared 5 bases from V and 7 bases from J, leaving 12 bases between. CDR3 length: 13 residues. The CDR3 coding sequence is TGTGCCAGCAGCACTAGTACTTTTAATGAGCAGTTCTTC. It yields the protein CASSTSTFNEQFF.

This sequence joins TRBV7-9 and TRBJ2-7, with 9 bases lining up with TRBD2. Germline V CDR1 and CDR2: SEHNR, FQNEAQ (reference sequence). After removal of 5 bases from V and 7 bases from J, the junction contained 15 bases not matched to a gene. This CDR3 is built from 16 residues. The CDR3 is CASSNPGASGVWEQYV. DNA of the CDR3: TGTGCCAGCAGCAACCCTGGGGCTAGCGGGGTCTGGGAGCAGTACGTC.

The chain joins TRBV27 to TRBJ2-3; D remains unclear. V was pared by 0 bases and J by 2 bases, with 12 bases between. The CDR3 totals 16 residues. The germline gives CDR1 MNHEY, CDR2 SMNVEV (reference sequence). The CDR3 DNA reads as TGTGCCAGCAGTTTATCGTGGCAGCAACTCACAGATACGCAGTATTTT. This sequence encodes CASSLSWQQLTDTQYF.

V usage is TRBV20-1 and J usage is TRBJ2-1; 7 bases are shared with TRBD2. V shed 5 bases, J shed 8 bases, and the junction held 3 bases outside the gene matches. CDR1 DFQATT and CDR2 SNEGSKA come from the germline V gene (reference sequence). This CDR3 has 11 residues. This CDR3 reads CSARTSHEQFF. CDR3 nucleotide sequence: TGCAGTGCTCGGACTAGTCATGAGCAGTTCTTC.

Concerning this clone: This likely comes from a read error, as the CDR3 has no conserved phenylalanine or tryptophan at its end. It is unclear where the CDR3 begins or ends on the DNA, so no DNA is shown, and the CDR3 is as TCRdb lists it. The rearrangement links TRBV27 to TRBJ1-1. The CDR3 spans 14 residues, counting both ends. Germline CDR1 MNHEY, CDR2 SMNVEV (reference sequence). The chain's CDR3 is CASSLPLEGRLKLS.

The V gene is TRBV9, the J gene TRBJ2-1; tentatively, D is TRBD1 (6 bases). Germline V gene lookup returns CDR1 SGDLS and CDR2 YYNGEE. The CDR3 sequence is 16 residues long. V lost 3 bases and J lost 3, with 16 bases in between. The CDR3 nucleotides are TGTGCCAGCAGCGCCAATCTGGGGGCGTACTACAATGAGCAGTTCTTC. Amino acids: CASSANLGAYYNEQFF.

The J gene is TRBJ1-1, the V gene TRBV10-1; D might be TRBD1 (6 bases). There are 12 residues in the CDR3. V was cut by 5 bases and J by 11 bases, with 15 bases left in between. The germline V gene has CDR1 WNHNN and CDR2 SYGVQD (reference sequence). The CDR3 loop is CASSPDRRSAFF. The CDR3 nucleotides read TGCGCCAGCAGTCCGGACAGAAGATCCGCTTTCTTT.

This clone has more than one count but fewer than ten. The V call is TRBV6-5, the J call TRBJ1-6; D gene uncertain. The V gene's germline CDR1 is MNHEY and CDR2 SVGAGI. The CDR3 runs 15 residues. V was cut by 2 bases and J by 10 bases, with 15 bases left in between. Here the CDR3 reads CASSYGEGFRSPLHF. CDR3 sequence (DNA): TGTGCCAGCAGTTACGGGGAAGGGTTCAGGTCACCCCTCCACTTT.

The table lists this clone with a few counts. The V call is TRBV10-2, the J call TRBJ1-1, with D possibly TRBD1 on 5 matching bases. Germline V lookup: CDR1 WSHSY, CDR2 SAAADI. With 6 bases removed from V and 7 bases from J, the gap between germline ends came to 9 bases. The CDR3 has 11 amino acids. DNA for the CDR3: TGCGCCAGCAGCGACAGCTTTGAAGCTTTCTTT. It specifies CASSDSFEAFF.

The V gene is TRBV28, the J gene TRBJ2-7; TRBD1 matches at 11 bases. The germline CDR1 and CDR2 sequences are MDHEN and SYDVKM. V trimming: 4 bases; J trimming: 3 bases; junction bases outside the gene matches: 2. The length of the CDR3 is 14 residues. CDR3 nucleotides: TGTGCCAGCAGTTGGGACAGGGGGGTCTACGAGCAGTACTTC. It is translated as CASSWDRGVYEQYF.

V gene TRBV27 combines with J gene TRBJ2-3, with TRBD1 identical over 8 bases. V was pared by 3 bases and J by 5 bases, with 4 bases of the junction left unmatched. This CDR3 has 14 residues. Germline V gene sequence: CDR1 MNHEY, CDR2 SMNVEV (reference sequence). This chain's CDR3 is CASSLQGARDTQYF. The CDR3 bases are TGTGCCAGCAGTTTGCAGGGGGCAAGAGATACGCAGTATTTT.

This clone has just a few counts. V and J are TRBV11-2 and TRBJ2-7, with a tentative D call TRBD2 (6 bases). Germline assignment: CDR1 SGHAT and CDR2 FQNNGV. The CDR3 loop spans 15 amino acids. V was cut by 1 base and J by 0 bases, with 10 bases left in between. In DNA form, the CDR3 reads TGTGCCAGCAGCTTAGGGCCGGGGGACTCCTACGAGCAGTACTTC. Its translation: CASSLGPGDSYEQYF.

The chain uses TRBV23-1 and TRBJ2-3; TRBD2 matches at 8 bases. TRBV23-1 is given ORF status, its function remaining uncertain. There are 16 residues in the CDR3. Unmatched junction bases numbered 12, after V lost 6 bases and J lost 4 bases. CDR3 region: CASSQDGAGDPDTQYF. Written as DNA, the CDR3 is TGCGCCAGCAGCCAAGACGGAGCGGGAGATCCAGATACGCAGTATTTT.

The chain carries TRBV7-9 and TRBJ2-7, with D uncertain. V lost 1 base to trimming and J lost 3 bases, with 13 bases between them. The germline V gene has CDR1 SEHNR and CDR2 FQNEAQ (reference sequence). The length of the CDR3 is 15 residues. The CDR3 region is CASSLVITDNYEQYF. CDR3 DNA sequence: TGTGCCAGCAGCTTAGTAATCACGGATAACTACGAGCAGTACTTC. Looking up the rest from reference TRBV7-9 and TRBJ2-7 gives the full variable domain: DTGVSQNPRHKITKRGQNVTFRCDPISEHNRLYWYRQTLGQGPEFLTYFQNEAQLEKSRLLSDRFSAERPKGSFSTLEIQRTEQGDSAMYLCASSLVITDNYEQYFGPGTRLTVT.

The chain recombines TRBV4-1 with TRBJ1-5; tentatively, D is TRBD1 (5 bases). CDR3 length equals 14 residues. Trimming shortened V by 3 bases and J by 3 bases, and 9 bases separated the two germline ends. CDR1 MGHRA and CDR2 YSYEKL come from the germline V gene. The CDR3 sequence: CASSHRGLNQPQHF. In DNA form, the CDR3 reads TGCGCCAGCAGCCACCGGGGCCTCAATCAGCCCCAGCATTTT.

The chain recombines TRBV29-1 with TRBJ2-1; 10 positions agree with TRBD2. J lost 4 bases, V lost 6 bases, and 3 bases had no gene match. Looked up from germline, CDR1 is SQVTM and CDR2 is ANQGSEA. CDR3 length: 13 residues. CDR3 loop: CSVGTSAYNEQFF. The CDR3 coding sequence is TGCAGCGTCGGGACTAGCGCGTACAATGAGCAGTTCTTC.

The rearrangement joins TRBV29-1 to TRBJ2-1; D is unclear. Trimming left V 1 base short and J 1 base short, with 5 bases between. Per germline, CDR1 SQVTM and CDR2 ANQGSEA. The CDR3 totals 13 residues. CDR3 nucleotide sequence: TGCAGCGTTGAAGCCCATTCCTACAATGAGCAGTTCTTC. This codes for CSVEAHSYNEQFF.

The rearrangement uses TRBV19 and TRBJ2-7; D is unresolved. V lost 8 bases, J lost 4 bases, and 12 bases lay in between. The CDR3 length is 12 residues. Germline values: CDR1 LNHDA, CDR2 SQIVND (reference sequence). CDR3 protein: CASSLDGYEQYF. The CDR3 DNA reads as TGTGCCAGTTCCCTCGACGGGTACGAGCAGTACTTC. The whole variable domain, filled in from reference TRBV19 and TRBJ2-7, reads DGGITQSPKYLFRKEGQNVTLSCEQNLNHDAMYWYRQDPGQGLRLIYYSQIVNDFQKGDIAEGYSVSREKKESFPLTVTSAQKNPTAFYLCASSLDGYEQYFGPGTRLTVT.

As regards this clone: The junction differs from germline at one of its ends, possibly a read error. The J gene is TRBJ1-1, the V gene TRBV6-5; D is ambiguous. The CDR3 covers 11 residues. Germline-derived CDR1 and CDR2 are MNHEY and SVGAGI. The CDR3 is CASSYNNEAFF. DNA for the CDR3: TGTGCCAGCAGTTACAACAATGAAGCTTTCTTT.

CDR3: CASSDSLRGNTIYF. In DNA, the CDR3 is TGTGCCAGCAGTGACAGCCTCAGGGGGAACACCATATATTTT. The chain couples TRBV2 to TRBJ1-3; 7 bases map to TRBD1. The V gene end was trimmed by 3 bases and the J gene end by 7 bases; junction bases not matched to a gene: 6. This CDR3 comprises 14 residues. Germline CDR1 SNHLY, CDR2 FYNNEI.

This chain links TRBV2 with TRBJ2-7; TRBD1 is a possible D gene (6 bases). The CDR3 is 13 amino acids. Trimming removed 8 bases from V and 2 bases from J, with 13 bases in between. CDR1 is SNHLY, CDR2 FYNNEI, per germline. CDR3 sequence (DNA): TGTGCCAGCGCGACCCAGGGGACCTACGAGCAGTACTTC. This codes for CASATQGTYEQYF.

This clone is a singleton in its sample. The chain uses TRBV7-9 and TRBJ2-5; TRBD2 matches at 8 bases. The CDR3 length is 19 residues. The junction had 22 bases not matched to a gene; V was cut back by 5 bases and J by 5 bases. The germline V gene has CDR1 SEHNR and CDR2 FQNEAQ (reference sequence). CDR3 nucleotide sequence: TGTGCCAGCAGCCCACCCTCCCCCTCGAGCGGGAGAGGAGGGGAGACCCAGTACTTC. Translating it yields CASSPPSPSSGRGGETQYF.

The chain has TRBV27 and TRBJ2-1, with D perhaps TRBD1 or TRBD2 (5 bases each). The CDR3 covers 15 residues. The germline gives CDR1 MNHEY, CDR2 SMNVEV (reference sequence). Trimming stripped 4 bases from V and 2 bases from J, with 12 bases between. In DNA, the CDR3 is TGTGCCAGCAGTTCCCTTGGGGGAACCTACAATGAGCAGTTCTTC. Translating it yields CASSSLGGTYNEQFF.